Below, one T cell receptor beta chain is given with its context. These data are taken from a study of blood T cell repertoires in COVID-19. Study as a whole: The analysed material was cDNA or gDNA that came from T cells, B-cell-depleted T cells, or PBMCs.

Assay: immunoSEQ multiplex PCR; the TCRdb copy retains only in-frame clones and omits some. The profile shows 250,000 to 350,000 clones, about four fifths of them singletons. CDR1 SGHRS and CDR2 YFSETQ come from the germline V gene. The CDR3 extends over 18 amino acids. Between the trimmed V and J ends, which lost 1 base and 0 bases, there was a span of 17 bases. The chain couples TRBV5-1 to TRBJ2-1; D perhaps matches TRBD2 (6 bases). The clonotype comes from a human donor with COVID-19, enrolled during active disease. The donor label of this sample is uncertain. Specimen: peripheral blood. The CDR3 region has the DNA TGCGCCAGCAGCTTGATGCTAGCGCTGGCTAACTCCTACAATGAGCAGTTCTTC. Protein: CASSLMLALANSYNEQFF. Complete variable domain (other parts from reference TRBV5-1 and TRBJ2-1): KAGVTQTPRYLIKTRGQQVTLSCSPISGHRSVSWYQQTPGQGLQFLFEYFSETQRNKGNFPGRFSGRQFSNSRSEMNVSTLELGDSALYLCASSLMLALANSYNEQFFGPGTRLTVL.